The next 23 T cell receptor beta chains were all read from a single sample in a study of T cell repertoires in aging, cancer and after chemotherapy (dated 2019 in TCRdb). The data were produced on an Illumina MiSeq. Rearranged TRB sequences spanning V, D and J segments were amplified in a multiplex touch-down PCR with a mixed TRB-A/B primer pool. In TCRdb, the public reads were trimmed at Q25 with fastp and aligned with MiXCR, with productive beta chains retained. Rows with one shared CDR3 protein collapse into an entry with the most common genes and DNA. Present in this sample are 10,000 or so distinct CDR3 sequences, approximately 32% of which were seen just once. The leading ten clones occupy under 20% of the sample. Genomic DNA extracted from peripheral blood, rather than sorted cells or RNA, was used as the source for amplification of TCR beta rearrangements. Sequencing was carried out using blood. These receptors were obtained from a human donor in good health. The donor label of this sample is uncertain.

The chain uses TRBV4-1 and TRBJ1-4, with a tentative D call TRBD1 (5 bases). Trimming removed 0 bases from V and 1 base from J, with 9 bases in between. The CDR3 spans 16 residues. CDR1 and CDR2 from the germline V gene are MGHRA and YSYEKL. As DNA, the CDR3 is TGCGCCAGCAGCCAAGAGGGACGGGGAACTAATGAAAAACTGTTTTTT. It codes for CASSQEGRGTNEKLFF.

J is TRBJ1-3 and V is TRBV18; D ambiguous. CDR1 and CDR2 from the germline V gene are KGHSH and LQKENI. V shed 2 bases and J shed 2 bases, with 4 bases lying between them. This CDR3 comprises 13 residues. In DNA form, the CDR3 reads TGTGCCAGCTCACCAGGAACTGGAAACACCATATATTTT. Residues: CASSPGTGNTIYF.

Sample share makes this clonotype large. DNA of the CDR3: TGTGCCAGCAGTTACCTAGGGGACACTGAAGCTTTCTTT. Protein: CASSYLGDTEAFF. This chain joins TRBV6-5 and TRBJ1-1; D is possibly TRBD1 (5 bases). V was trimmed by 2 bases and J by 3 bases, leaving 7 bases between them. Germline CDR1 reads MNHEY; CDR2 reads SVGAGI. The CDR3 is 13 residues long.

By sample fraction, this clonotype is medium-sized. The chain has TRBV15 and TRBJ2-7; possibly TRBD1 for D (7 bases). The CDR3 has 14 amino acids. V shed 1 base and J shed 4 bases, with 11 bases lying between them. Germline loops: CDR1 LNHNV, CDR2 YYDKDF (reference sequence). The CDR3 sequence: CATSRGGDSYEQYF. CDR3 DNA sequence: TGTGCCACCAGCAGAGGGGGGGACAGTTACGAGCAGTACTTC.

CDR3 loop: CASSVGQSNQPQHF. CDR3 DNA: TGCGCCAGCAGCGTGGGACAGAGCAATCAGCCCCAGCATTTT. The rearrangement joins TRBV5-1 to TRBJ1-5; TRBD1 agrees at 7 bases. CDR1 SGHRS and CDR2 YFSETQ come from the germline V gene. The V gene end was trimmed by 4 bases and the J gene end by 1 base; junction bases not matched to a gene: 2. The CDR3 is 14 residues long.

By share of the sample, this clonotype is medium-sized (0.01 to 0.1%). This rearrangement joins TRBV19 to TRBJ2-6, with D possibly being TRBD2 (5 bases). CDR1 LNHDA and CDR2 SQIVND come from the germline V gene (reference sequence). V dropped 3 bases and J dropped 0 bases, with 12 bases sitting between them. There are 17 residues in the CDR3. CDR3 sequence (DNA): TGTGCCAGTAGTATTATTGAGGGTAGCTCTGGGGCCAACGTCCTGACTTTC. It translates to CASSIIEGSSGANVLTF.

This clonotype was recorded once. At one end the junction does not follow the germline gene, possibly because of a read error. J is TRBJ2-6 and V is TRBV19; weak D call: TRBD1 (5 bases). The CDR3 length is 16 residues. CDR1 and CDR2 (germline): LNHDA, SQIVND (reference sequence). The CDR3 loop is CASSIIGPSGADVLTF. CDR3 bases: TGTGCCAGTAGTATTATTGGGCCCTCTGGGGCCGACGTCCTGACTTTC.

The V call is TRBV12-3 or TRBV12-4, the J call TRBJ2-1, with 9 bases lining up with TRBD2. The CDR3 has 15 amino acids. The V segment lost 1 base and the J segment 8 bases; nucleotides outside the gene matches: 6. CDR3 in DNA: TGTGCCAGCAGTTTAGGCGGGAGGGGCCCGGATGAGCAGTTCTTC. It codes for CASSLGGRGPDEQFF.

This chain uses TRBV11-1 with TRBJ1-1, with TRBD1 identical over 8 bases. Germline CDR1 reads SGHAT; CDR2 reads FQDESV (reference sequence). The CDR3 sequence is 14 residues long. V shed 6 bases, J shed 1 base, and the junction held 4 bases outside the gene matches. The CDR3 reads CASRLDRENTEAFF. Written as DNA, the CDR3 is TGTGCCAGCAGGCTGGACAGGGAGAACACTGAAGCTTTCTTT.

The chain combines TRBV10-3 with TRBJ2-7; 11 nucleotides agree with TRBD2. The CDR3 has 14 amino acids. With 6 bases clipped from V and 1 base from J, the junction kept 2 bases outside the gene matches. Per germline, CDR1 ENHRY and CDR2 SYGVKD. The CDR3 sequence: CAIRASGGSYEQYF. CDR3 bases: TGTGCCATCAGGGCTAGCGGGGGGTCCTACGAGCAGTACTTC.

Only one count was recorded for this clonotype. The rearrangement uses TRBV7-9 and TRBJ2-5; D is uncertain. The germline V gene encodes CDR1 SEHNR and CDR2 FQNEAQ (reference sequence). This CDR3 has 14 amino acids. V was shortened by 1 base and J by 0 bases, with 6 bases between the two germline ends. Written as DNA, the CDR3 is TGTGCCAGCAGCTTAGGGGGTCACCAAGAGACCCAGTACTTC. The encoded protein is CASSLGGHQETQYF. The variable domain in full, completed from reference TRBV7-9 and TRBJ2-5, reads DTGVSQNPRHKITKRGQNVTFRCDPISEHNRLYWYRQTLGQGPEFLTYFQNEAQLEKSRLLSDRFSAERPKGSFSTLEIQRTEQGDSAMYLCASSLGGHQETQYFGPGTRLLVL.

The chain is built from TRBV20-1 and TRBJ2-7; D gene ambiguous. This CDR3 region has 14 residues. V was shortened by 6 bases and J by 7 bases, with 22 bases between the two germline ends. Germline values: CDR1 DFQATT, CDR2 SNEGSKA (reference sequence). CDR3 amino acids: CSATTRTQVREQYF. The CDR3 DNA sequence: TGCAGTGCCACCACCCGGACCCAGGTGCGGGAGCAGTACTTC.

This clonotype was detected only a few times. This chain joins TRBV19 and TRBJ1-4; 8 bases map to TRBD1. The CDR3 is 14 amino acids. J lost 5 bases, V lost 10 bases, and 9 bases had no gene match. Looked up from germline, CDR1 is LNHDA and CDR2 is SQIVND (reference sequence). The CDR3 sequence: CATTGQAGNEKLFF. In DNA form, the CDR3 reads TGTGCCACTACGGGACAGGCGGGAAATGAAAAACTGTTTTTT. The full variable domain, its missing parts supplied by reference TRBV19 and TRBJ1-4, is DGGITQSPKYLFRKEGQNVTLSCEQNLNHDAMYWYRQDPGQGLRLIYYSQIVNDFQKGDIAEGYSVSREKKESFPLTVTSAQKNPTAFYLCATTGQAGNEKLFFGSGTQLSVL.

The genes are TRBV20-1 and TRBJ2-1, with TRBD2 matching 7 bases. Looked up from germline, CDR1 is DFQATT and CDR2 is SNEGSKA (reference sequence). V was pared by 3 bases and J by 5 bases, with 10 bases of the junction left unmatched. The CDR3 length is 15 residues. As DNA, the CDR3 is TGCAGTGCTAGTCTTGGTAGCGGGCCCGACAATGAGCAGTTCTTC. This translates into CSASLGSGPDNEQFF.

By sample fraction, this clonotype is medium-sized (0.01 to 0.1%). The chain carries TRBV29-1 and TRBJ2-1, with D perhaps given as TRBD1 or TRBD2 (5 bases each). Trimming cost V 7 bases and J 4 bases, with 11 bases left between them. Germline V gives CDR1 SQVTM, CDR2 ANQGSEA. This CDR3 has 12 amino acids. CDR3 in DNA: TGCAGCGCGACAGAGGGTTACAATGAGCAGTTCTTC. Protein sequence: CSATEGYNEQFF.

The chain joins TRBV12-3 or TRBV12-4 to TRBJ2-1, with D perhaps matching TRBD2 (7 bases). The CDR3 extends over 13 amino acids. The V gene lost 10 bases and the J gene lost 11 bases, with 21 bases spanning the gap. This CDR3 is CATRGLSTPQQFF. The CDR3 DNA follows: TGTGCCACGCGGGGGCTGTCGACTCCCCAGCAGTTCTTC.

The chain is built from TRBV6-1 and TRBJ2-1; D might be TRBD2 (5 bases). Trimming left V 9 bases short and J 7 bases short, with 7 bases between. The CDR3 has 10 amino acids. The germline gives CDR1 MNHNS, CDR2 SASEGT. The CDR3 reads CASTGNEQFF. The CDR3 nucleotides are TGTGCCAGTACGGGGAATGAGCAGTTCTTC.

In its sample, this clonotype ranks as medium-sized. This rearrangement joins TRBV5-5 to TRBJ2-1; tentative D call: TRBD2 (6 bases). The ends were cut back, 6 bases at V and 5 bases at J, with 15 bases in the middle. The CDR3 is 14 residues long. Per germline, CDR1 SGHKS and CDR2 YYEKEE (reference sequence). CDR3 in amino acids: CASIRWGTDNEQFF. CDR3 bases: TGTGCCAGCATCCGATGGGGGACTGACAATGAGCAGTTCTTC.

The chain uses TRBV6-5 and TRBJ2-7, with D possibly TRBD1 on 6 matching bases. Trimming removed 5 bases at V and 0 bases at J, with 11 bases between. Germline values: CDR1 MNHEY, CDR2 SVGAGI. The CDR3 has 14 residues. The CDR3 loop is CASSQRQASYEQYF. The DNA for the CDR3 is TGTGCCAGCAGTCAACGACAGGCCTCCTACGAGCAGTACTTC.

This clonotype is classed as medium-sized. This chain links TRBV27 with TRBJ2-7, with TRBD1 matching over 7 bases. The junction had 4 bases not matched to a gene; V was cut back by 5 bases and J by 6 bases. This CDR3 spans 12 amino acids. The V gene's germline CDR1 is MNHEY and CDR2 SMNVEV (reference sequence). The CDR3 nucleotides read TGTGCCAGCAGTCGACAGGGTAGCGAGCAGTACTTC. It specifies CASSRQGSEQYF.

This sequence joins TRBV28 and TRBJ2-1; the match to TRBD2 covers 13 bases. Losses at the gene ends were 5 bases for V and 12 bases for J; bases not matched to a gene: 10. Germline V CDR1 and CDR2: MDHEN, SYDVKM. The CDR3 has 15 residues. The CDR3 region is CASSPGLAGTGRQFF. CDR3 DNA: TGTGCCAGCAGTCCGGGACTAGCGGGGACGGGGCGGCAGTTCTTC.

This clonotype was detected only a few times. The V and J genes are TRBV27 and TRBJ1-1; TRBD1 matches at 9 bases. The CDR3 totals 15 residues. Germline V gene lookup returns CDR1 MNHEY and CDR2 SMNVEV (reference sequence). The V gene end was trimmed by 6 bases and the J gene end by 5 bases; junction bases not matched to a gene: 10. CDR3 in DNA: TGTGCCAGCAGAGCCCCGGGACAGGGTCTTACTGAAGCTTTCTTT. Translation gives CASRAPGQGLTEAFF.

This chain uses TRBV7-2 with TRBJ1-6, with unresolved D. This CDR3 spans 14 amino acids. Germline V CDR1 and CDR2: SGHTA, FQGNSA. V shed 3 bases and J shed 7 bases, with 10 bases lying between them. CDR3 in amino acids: CASSFRGPNSPLHF. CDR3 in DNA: TGTGCCAGCAGCTTTCGAGGGCCAAATTCACCCCTCCACTTT.